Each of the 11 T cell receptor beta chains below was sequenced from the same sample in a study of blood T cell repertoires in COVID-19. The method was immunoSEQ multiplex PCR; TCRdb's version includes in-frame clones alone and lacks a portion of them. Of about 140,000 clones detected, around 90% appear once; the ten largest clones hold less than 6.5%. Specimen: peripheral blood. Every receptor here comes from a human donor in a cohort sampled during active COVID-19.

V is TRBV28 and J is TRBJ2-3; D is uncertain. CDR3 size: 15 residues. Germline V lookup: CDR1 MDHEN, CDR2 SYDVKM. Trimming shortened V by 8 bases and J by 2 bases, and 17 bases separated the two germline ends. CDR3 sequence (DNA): TGTGCCAGCCTCCCCCAGAGGATTACCACAGATACGCAGTATTTT. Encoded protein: CASLPQRITTDTQYF.

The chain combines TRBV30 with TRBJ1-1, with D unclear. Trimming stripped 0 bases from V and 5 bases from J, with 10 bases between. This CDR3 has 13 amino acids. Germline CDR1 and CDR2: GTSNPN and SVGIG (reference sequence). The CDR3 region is CAWSVHTGTEAFF. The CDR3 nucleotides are TGTGCCTGGAGTGTACATACGGGAACTGAAGCTTTCTTT.

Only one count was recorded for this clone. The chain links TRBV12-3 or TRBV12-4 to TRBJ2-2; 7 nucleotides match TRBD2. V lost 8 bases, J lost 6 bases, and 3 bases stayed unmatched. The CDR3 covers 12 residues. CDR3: CASLREPGELFF. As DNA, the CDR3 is TGTGCCAGCCTGCGGGAGCCCGGGGAGCTGTTTTTT.

CDR3 residues: CASYKKMGAESTGELFF. Here the CDR3 DNA reads TGTGCCAGCTACAAAAAGATGGGAGCAGAAAGCACCGGGGAGCTGTTTTTT. This chain connects TRBV28 to TRBJ2-2; D is possibly TRBD2 (5 bases). Germline V lookup: CDR1 MDHEN, CDR2 SYDVKM. The V end lost 8 bases, the J end lost 4 bases, and 23 bases lay between the germline ends. This CDR3 spans 17 amino acids.

CDR3: CASSGTSGRARHNEQFF. The CDR3 DNA reads as TGTGCCAGCAGTGGGACTAGCGGGAGGGCCCGTCACAATGAGCAGTTCTTC. The chain is built from TRBV6-2 or TRBV6-3 and TRBJ2-1; 16 positions match TRBD2. V shed 5 bases, J shed 5 bases, and the junction held 6 bases outside the gene matches. CDR1 is MNHEY and CDR2 is SVGEGT in the germline V gene. CDR3 length: 17 residues.

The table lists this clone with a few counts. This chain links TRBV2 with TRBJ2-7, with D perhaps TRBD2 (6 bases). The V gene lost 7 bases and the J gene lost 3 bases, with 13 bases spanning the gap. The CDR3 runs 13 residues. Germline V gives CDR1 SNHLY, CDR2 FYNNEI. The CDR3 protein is CASKGLESYEQYF. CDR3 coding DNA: TGTGCCAGCAAGGGACTGGAAAGCTACGAGCAGTACTTC.

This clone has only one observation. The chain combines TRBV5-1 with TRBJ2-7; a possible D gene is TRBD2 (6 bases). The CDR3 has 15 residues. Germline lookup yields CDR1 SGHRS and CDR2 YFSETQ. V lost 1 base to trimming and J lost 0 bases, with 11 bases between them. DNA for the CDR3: TGCGCCAGCAGCTTGAGGGAGGCCCTCTCCTACGAGCAGTACTTC. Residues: CASSLREALSYEQYF.

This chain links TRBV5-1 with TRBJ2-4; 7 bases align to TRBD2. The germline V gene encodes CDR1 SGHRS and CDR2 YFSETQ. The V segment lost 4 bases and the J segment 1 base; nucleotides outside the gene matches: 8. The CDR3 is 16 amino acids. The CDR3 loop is CASSPGAGVAKNIQYF. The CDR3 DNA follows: TGCGCCAGCAGCCCTGGGGCGGGGGTGGCCAAAAACATTCAGTACTTC.

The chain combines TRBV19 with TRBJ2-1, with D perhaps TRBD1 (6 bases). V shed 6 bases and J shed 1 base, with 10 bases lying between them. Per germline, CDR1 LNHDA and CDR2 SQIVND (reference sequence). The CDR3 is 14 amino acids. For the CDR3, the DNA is TGTGCCAGTAGGTCAGGGGTTTCCTACAATGAGCAGTTCTTC. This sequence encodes CASRSGVSYNEQFF.

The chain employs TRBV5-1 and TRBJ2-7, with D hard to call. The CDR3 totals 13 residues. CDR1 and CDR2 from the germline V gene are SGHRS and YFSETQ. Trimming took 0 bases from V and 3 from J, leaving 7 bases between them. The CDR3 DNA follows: TGCGCCAGCAGCTTGGACAGCTACTACGAGCAGTACTTC. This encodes CASSLDSYYEQYF.

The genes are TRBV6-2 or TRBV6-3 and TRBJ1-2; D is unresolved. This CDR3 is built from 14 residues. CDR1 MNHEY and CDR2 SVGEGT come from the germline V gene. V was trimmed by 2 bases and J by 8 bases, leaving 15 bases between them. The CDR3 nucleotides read TGTGCCAGCAGTTACGGTTCACGCTCAGAAGGCTACACCTTC. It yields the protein CASSYGSRSEGYTF.